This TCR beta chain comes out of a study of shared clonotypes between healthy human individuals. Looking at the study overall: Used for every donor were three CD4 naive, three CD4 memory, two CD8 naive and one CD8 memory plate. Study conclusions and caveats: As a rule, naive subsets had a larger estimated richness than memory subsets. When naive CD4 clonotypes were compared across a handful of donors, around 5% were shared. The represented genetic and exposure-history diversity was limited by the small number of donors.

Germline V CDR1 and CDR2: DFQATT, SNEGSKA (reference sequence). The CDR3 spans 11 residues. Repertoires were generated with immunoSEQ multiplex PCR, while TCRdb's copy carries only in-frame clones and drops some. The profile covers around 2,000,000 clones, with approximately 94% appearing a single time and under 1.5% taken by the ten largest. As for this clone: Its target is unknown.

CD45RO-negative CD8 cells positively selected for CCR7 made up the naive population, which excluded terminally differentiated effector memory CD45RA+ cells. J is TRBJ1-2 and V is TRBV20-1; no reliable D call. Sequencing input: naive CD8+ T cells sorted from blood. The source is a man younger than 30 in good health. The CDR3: CSATVNYGYTF. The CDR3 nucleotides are TGCAGCGCGACGGTTAACTATGGCTACACCTTC.